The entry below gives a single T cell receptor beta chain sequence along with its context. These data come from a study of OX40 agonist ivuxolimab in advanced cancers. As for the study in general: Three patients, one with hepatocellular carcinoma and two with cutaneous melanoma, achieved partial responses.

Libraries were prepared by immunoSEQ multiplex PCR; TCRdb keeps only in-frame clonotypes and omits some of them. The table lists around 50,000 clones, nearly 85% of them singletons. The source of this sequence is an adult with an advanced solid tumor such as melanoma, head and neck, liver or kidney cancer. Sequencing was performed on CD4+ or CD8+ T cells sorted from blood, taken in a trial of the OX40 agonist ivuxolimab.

This CDR3 reads CATGSGQGVTNEKLFF. The CDR3 bases are TGCGCCACGGGCTCGGGACAGGGGGTCACTAATGAAAAACTGTTTTTT. The V gene is TRBV10-2, the J gene TRBJ1-4; 11 positions agree with TRBD1. Germline CDR1 is WSHSY and CDR2 is SAAADI. V trimming: 10 bases; J trimming: 2 bases; junction bases outside the gene matches: 9. The CDR3 is 16 amino acids.